The rows below give T cell receptor beta chains drawn from one sample of a study of cytomegalovirus exposure and HLA in healthy donors. Only in-frame clones appear in the TCRdb table, and some are missing; sequencing was by immunoSEQ multiplex PCR. The profile shows 90,000 or so clones, just under 70% of them singletons. The specimen was PBMCs. These receptors originate from a woman aged 45-65 years in good health and CMV-seropositive. The CDR3 runs from the conserved cysteine through the conserved F or W.

v_gene	j_gene	CDR3aa
TRBV29-1	TRBJ2-3	CSVERGRGDTQYF
TRBV27	TRBJ1-1	CASSLRWGQTQNTEAFF
TRBV7-9	TRBJ2-7	CASSLVSGSSYEQYF
TRBV28	TRBJ1-2	CASFPGGRYYGYTF
TRBV7-9	TRBJ1-1	CSSSLRDTEAFF
TRBV11-2	TRBJ1-1	CASSLDRRRTEAFF
TRBV7-2	TRBJ2-7	CASSSRVHEQYF
TRBV2	TRBJ2-5	CASSESRGGGTKETQYF
TRBV11-2	TRBJ1-2	CASSLDRQNYGYTF
TRBV7-8	TRBJ2-5	CASSLGDRAQETQYF
TRBV5-5	TRBJ1-2	CASSLEQSYYGYTF
TRBV28	TRBJ2-7	CASRETGVGEQYF
TRBV6-1	TRBJ1-4	CASSIQGQVEKLFF
TRBV6-6	TRBJ2-7	CASSALAPSSYEQYF
TRBV28	TRBJ2-7	CASGLAGANEQYF
TRBV29-1	TRBJ2-3	CSVAGDRGDTQYF
TRBV2	TRBJ1-6	CASSLNSPLHF
TRBV6-5	TRBJ1-4	CASMLGTGLGEKLFF
TRBV28	TRBJ2-5	CASKKGATEETQYF
TRBV7-9	TRBJ2-7	CSSSLAEEEQYF
TRBV10-3	TRBJ2-4	CAMERELRKRF
TRBV5-1	TRBJ1-1	CASSRIGGEAFF
TRBV7-9	TRBJ2-3	CASSLVVGGDTQYF
TRBV4-3	TRBJ1-5	CASSQDRGTPPHNQPQHF
TRBV11-2	TRBJ2-2	CASSRGQGGGVLFF
TRBV25-1	TRBJ1-5	CASSKTRRNQPQHF
TRBV4-2	TRBJ2-3	CASSQRTLSVTDTQYF
TRBV7-9	TRBJ2-2	CASSPRGERGRTGELFF
TRBV28	TRBJ2-1	CASMQNEQFF